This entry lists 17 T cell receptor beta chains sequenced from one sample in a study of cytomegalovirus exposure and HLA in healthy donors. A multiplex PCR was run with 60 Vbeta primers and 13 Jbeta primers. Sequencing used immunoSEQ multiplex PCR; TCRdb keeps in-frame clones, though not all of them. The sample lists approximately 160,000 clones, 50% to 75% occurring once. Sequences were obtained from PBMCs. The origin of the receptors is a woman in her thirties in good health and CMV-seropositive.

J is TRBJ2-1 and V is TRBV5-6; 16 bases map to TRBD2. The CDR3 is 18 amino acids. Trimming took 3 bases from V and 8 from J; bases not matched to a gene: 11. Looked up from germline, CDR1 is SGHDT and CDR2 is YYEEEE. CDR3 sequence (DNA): TGTGCCAGCAGCTCCACCGGGACTAGCGGGAGGGCCCGCGATGAGCAGTTCTTC. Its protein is CASSSTGTSGRARDEQFF.

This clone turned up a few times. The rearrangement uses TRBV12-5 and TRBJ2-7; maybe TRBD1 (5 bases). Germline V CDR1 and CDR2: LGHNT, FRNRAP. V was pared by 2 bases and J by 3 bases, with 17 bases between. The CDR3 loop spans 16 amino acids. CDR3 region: CASGLPPTDSFYEQYF. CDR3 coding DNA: TGTGCTAGTGGTTTGCCCCCTACTGACAGCTTCTACGAGCAGTACTTC. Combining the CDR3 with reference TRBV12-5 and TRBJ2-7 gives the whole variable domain DARVTQTPRHKVTEMGQEVTMRCQPILGHNTVFWYRQTMMQGLELLAYFRNRAPLDDSGMPKDRFSAEMPDATLATLKIQPSEPRDSAVYFCASGLPPTDSFYEQYFGPGTRLTVT.

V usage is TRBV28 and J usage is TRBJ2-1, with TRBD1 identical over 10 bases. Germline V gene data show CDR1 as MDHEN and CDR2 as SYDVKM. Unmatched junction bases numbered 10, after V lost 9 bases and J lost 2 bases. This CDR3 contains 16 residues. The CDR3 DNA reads TGTGCCAGTACGCCGGGACAGGGGTTGACCTACAATGAGCAGTTCTTC. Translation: CASTPGQGLTYNEQFF.

CDR3 amino acids: CASKRLAGAETQYF. For the CDR3, the DNA is TGTGCCAGCAAGAGACTAGCGGGGGCGGAGACCCAGTACTTC. J is TRBJ2-5 and V is TRBV6-1; 12 bases align to TRBD2. The germline V gene has CDR1 MNHNS and CDR2 SASEGT. CDR3 length equals 14 residues. J gave up 5 bases and V 7 bases, and 5 bases lay outside the gene matches.

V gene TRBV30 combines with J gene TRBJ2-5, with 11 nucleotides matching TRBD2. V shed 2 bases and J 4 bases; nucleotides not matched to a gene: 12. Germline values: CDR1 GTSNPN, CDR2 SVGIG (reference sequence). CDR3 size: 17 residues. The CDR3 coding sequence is TGTGCCTGGAGTAACGGTCTCACTAGCGGGAGACGAGAGACCCAGTACTTC. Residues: CAWSNGLTSGRRETQYF.

Written as DNA, the CDR3 is TGTGCCAGCAGTGAATATCAGGGGGAGGGCAATCAGCCCCAGCATTTT. This encodes CASSEYQGEGNQPQHF. This chain connects TRBV6-1 to TRBJ1-5, with TRBD1 identical over 7 bases. V shed 2 bases and J 2 bases; nucleotides not matched to a gene: 6. CDR3 length equals 16 residues. From germline, CDR1 is MNHNS and CDR2 SASEGT.

The CDR3 region has the DNA TGTGCCAGCAGCCAAGATTGGGGGGGTGACGGCACTGAAGCTTTCTTT. It codes for CASSQDWGGDGTEAFF. V is TRBV14 and J is TRBJ1-1; possibly TRBD1 for D (5 bases). CDR1 SGHDN and CDR2 FVKESK come from the germline V gene. V was trimmed by 0 bases and J by 4 bases, leaving 15 bases between them. The CDR3 extends over 16 amino acids.

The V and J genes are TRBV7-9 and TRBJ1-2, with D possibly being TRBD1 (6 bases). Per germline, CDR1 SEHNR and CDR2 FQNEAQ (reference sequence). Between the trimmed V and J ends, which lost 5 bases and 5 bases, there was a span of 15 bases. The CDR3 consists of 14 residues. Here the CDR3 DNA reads TGTGCCAGCAGCCTCATGGACAGTAATTATGGCTACACCTTC. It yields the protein CASSLMDSNYGYTF.

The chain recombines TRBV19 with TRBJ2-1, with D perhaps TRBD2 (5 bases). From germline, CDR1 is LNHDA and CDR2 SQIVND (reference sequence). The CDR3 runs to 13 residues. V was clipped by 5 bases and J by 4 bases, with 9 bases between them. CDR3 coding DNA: TGTGCCAGTAGTCTTACTAGTTACAATGAGCAGTTCTTC. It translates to CASSLTSYNEQFF.

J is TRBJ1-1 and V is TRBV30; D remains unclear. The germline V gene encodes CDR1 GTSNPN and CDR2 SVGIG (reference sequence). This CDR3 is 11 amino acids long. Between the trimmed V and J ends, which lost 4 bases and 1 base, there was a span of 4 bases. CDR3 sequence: CAWTRNTEAFF. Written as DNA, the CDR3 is TGTGCCTGGACCCGGAACACTGAAGCTTTCTTT.

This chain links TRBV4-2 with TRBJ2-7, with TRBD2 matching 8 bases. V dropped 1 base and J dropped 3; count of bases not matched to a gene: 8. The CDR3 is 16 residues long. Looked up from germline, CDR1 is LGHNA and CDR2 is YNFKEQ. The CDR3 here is CASSQVGAGGYYEQYF. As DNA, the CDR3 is TGTGCCAGCAGCCAAGTAGGGGCGGGAGGATACTACGAGCAGTACTTC.

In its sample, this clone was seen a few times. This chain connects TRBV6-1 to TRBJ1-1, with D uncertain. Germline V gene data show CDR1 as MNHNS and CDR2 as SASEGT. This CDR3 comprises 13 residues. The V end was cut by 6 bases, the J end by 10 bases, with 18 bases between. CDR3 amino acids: CASSQGRESGAFF. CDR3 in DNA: TGTGCCAGCAGCCAAGGGAGAGAGTCTGGAGCTTTCTTT.

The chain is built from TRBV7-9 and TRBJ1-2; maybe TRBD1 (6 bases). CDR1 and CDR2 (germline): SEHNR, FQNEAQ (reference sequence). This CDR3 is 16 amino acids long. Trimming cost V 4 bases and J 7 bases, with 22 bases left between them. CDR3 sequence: CASSYTPGRGRRGYTF. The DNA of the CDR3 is TGTGCCAGCAGCTACACCCCGGGCAGGGGAAGACGTGGCTACACCTTC.

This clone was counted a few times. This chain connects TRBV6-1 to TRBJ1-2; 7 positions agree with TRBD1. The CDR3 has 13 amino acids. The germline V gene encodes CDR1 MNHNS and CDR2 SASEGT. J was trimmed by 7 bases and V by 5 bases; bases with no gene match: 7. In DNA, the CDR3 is TGTGCCAGCAGTCCACAGGGGCGGGGTGGCTACACCTTC. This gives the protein CASSPQGRGGYTF.

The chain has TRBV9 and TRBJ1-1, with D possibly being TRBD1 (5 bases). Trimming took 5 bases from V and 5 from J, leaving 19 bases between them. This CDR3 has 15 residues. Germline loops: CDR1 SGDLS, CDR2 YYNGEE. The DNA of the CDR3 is TGTGCCAGCAGAGACTATCGGGACGGGAGAACTGAAGCTTTCTTT. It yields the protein CASRDYRDGRTEAFF.

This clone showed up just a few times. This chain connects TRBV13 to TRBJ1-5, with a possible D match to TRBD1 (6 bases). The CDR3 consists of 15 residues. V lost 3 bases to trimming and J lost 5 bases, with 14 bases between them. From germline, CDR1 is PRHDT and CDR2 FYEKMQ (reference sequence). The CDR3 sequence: CASSLRGAGDQPQHF. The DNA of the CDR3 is TGTGCCAGCAGCTTGCGGGGGGCAGGGGATCAGCCCCAGCATTTT.

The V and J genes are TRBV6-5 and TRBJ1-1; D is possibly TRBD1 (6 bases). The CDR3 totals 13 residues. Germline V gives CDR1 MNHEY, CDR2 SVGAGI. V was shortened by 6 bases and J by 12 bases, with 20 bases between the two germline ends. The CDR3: CASRPPGSGESFF. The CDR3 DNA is TGTGCCAGCAGGCCCCCGGGTTCAGGGGAATCTTTCTTT.